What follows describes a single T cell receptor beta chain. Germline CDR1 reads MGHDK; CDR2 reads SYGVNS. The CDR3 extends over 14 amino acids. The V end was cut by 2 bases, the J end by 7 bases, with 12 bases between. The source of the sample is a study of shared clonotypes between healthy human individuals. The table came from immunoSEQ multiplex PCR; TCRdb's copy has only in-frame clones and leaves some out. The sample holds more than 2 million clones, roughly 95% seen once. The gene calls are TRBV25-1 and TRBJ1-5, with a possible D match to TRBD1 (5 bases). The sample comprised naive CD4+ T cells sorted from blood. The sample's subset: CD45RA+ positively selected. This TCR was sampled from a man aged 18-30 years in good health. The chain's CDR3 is CASSEQGSIQPQHF. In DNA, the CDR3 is TGTGCCAGCAGTGAACAGGGTTCTATACAGCCCCAGCATTTT.